One and the same sample provided the 23 T cell receptor beta chains below, sequenced in a study of metastatic and nonmetastatic thyroid tumors. MiXCR re-clonotyped the PCR reads for TCRdb. The sample includes over 70,000 clones, roughly 18% of them seen just once. The entire patient cohort was treatment-naive prior to thyroid surgery. Specimen: blood. Receptor source: a female donor with papillary thyroid cancer or a benign thyroid nodule (not recorded which). Some clones in this sample may be carry-over from other donors' samples.

This clone showed up just a few times. A read error may explain this, as a much larger clone is one base away. This chain uses TRBV15 with TRBJ1-5; D not certain. The CDR3 runs 14 residues. Trimming stripped 7 bases from V and 5 bases from J, with 15 bases between. Per germline, CDR1 LNHNV and CDR2 YYDKDF (reference sequence). CDR3 amino acids: CATIRSSRDQPQHF. In DNA, the CDR3 is TGTGCCACCATCAGGAGTAGCCGAGATCAGCCCCAGCATTTT. Using reference TRBV15 and TRBJ1-5 for the parts outside the CDR3, the full variable domain is DAMVIQNPRYQVTQFGKPVTLSCSQTLNHNVMYWYQQKSSQAPKLLFHYYDKDFNNEADTPDNFQSRRPNTSFCFLDIRSPGLGDTAMYLCATIRSSRDQPQHFGDGTRLSIL.

The sample holds many counts of this clone. In nucleotides, the CDR3 is TGTGCCAGCAGTGAAGTTAGGGCTAGCGGGGTTCAAGAGACCCAGTACTTC. Translating gives CASSEVRASGVQETQYF. The chain has TRBV2 and TRBJ2-5, with TRBD2 matching 9 bases. Trimming at V came to 1 base and at J to 2 bases, leaving 8 bases not matched to a gene. This CDR3 is 17 amino acids long. Germline loops: CDR1 SNHLY, CDR2 FYNNEI.

Only a few counts were recorded for this clone. The V gene is TRBV28, the J gene TRBJ2-7; D might be TRBD1 or TRBD2, each matching 5 bases. This CDR3 has 13 amino acids. V was pared by 7 bases and J by 7 bases, with 17 bases between. Germline CDR1 reads MDHEN; CDR2 reads SYDVKM. In DNA, the CDR3 is TGTGCCAGCACCACGACCGGGGCGTGGGAGCAGTACTTC. Amino acid sequence: CASTTTGAWEQYF.

Ten or more counts support this clone. J is TRBJ2-2 and V is TRBV30; maybe TRBD1 (5 bases). In germline, CDR1 is GTSNPN, CDR2 SVGIG (reference sequence). Trimming took off 2 bases at V and 5 bases at J, with 12 bases between the two ends. This CDR3 is 14 amino acids long. The DNA of the CDR3 is TGTGCCTGGAGTACTGGACAAAATACCGGGGAGCTGTTTTTT. It translates to CAWSTGQNTGELFF.

This clone was counted a single time. The rearrangement joins TRBV7-2 to TRBJ1-1; no clear D gene. Trimming took off 1 base at V and 3 bases at J, with 9 bases between the two ends. Germline V gene data show CDR1 as SGHTA and CDR2 as FQGNSA. The CDR3 loop spans 14 amino acids. The CDR3 DNA sequence: TGTGCCAGCAGCTTAGGAAGTGGGTACACTGAAGCTTTCTTT. As protein: CASSLGSGYTEAFF. The full variable domain, in which reference TRBV7-2 and TRBJ1-1 provide the parts outside the CDR3, is GAGVSQSPSNKVTEKGKDVELRCDPISGHTALYWYRQSLGQGLEFLIYFQGNSAPDKSGLPSDRFSAERTGGSVSTLTIQRTQQEDSAVYLCASSLGSGYTEAFFGQGTRLTVV.

This clone occurred many times. J is TRBJ2-1 and V is TRBV19, with D perhaps matching TRBD1 (5 bases). There are 12 residues in the CDR3. From germline, CDR1 is LNHDA and CDR2 SQIVND (reference sequence). Trimming pared 6 bases from V and 10 bases from J, leaving 13 bases between. CDR3 loop: CASSPQGQEQFF. CDR3 in DNA: TGTGCCAGTAGCCCCCAGGGTCAGGAGCAGTTCTTC.

This clone was detected many times. The chain has TRBV18 and TRBJ2-5, with D maybe TRBD1 (5 bases). V shed 0 bases and J shed 2 bases, with 7 bases lying between them. Germline-derived CDR1 and CDR2 are KGHSH and LQKENI. This CDR3 comprises 14 residues. CDR3 amino acids: CASSPPSGQETQYF. CDR3 coding DNA: TGTGCCAGCTCACCACCGTCAGGGCAAGAGACCCAGTACTTC.

This clone was detected ten times or more. The rearrangement uses TRBV6-1 and TRBJ2-3; TRBD2 matches at 13 bases. This CDR3 is built from 14 residues. CDR1 is MNHNS, CDR2 SASEGT, per germline. After removal of 8 bases from V and 4 bases from J, the junction contained 3 bases not matched to a gene. DNA for the CDR3: TGTGCCAGCGCAGGGACTAGCGGGGCAGATACGCAGTATTTT. Translation gives CASAGTSGADTQYF.

CDR3 loop: CASSVRDTGRNFNSPLHF. Written as DNA, the CDR3 is TGCGCCAGCAGCGTCCGGGACACCGGACGCAATTTCAATTCACCCCTCCACTTT. The genes are TRBV5-1 and TRBJ1-6, with TRBD1 as a possible D gene (6 bases). Germline V gene data show CDR1 as SGHRS and CDR2 as YFSETQ. This CDR3 has 18 residues. Trimming removed 4 bases at V and 7 bases at J, with 24 bases between.

In its sample, this clone is medium-sized (0.01 to 0.1%). The CDR3 loop reads CASSQTDNSGANVLTF. DNA for the CDR3: TGTGCCAGCAGCCAAACCGACAACTCTGGGGCCAACGTCCTGACTTTC. This sequence joins TRBV4-2 and TRBJ2-6; D uncertain. This CDR3 has 16 amino acids. V was cut by 2 bases and J by 0 bases, with 8 bases left in between. CDR1 and CDR2 from the germline V gene are LGHNA and YNFKEQ.

About this clone: Since a much larger clone is just one base distant, this may be a read error. The CDR3 coding sequence is TGTGCCCTCACATCAAGTCGCACCGGGGAGCTGTTTTTT. Translated, it gives CALTSSRTGELFF. The chain joins TRBV19 to TRBJ2-2; no clear D. CDR3 length: 13 residues. CDR1 is LNHDA and CDR2 is SQIVND in the germline V gene (reference sequence). V was shortened by 11 bases and J by 4 bases, with 14 bases between the two germline ends.

The table lists this clone with many counts. This sequence joins TRBV9 and TRBJ2-1; TRBD2 aligns across 8 bases. CDR3 length: 17 amino acids. The germline CDR1 and CDR2 sequences are SGDLS and YYNGEE. V dropped 3 bases and J dropped 0; count of bases not matched to a gene: 8. In DNA form, the CDR3 reads TGTGCCAGCAGCGCCAGACTAGCGTCGAGCTCCTACAATGAGCAGTTCTTC. Translation: CASSARLASSSYNEQFF.

The table lists this clone with a few counts. V usage is TRBV30 and J usage is TRBJ2-7; 8 nucleotides line up with TRBD2. Trimming removed 0 bases from V and 10 bases from J; junction bases left unmatched: 8. From germline, CDR1 is GTSNPN and CDR2 SVGIG (reference sequence). The CDR3 sequence is 13 residues long. CDR3 DNA: TGTGCCTGGAGTGTACGGGAGGGGACCCGACAGTACTTC. It translates to CAWSVREGTRQYF.

This clone has ten or more counts. The genes are TRBV19 and TRBJ2-3, with 8 bases identical to TRBD1. The length of the CDR3 is 15 residues. Germline lookup yields CDR1 LNHDA and CDR2 SQIVND (reference sequence). V lost 5 bases and J lost 4; bases outside the gene matches: 8. The CDR3 here is CASSSLGQGSDTQYF. The CDR3 region has the DNA TGTGCCAGTAGTTCACTAGGACAGGGTTCAGATACGCAGTATTTT.

This clone was recorded many times. The chain links TRBV15 to TRBJ1-6; D is unresolved. Trimming stripped 0 bases from V and 0 bases from J, with 3 bases between. The CDR3 is 15 amino acids. Germline assignment: CDR1 LNHNV and CDR2 YYDKDF (reference sequence). CDR3 DNA: TGTGCCACCAGCAGAGATCCCTCCTATAATTCACCCCTCCACTTT. It translates to CATSRDPSYNSPLHF.

This clone showed up many times. The chain links TRBV9 to TRBJ2-7; a weak D match, TRBD2 (5 bases). V lost 0 bases and J lost 0, with 7 bases in between. The CDR3 is 14 residues long. The germline V gene has CDR1 SGDLS and CDR2 YYNGEE. The CDR3 DNA reads TGTGCCAGCAGCGTAGGCGGGTCCTCCTACGAGCAGTACTTC. It specifies CASSVGGSSYEQYF.

The chain recombines TRBV7-2 with TRBJ2-2; 13 bases agree with TRBD2. The CDR3 extends over 18 amino acids. The V gene's germline CDR1 is SGHTA and CDR2 FQGNSA. After removal of 1 base from V and 8 bases from J, the junction contained 10 bases not matched to a gene. The CDR3 here is CASSLGPGLAGDIGELFF. The DNA for the CDR3 is TGTGCCAGCAGCTTAGGGCCTGGACTAGCGGGAGACATAGGGGAGCTGTTTTTT.

This clone occurred many times. V is TRBV11-1 and J is TRBJ2-2; 12 nucleotides line up with TRBD2. In germline, CDR1 is SGHAT, CDR2 FQDESV (reference sequence). This CDR3 has 17 amino acids. V lost 1 base to trimming and J lost 1 base; unmatched junction nucleotides: 1. The CDR3 DNA reads TGTGCCAGCAGCTTAGGACTAGCGGGAGAGAACACCGGGGAGCTGTTTTTT. Translated: CASSLGLAGENTGELFF.

This clone was observed at least ten times. This chain joins TRBV2 and TRBJ2-7; TRBD2 might be the D (5 bases). This CDR3 comprises 16 residues. Germline assignment: CDR1 SNHLY and CDR2 FYNNEI. The V and J ends lost 2 bases and 0 bases respectively, with 14 bases between them. In DNA, the CDR3 is TGTGCCAGCAGTGAAAGAGGGTGGGAGCGCTCCTACGAGCAGTACTTC. The encoded protein is CASSERGWERSYEQYF.

This clone was seen ten or more times. V is TRBV20-1 and J is TRBJ1-2, with 9 positions matching TRBD1. The CDR3 totals 15 residues. Germline values: CDR1 DFQATT, CDR2 SNEGSKA (reference sequence). The J segment lost 8 bases and the V segment lost 3 bases, leaving 13 bases of the junction unmatched. The CDR3 protein is CSARGTGTSATGYTF. CDR3 DNA sequence: TGCAGTGCTAGGGGGACAGGGACCTCAGCGACGGGCTACACCTTC.

This clone has only a few counts. The chain is built from TRBV19 and TRBJ2-7; TRBD1 agrees at 7 bases. V lost 7 bases and J lost 2; bases outside the gene matches: 8. Germline CDR1 and CDR2: LNHDA and SQIVND (reference sequence). The CDR3 sequence is 14 residues long. CDR3 coding DNA: TGTGCCAGTACCCCGAGGGACAGACCCTACGAGCAGTACTTC. This gives the protein CASTPRDRPYEQYF.

Note on this clone: The junction differs from germline at one of its ends, possibly a read error. The sample carries other DNA sequences with the same CDR3. The rearrangement uses TRBV30 and TRBJ2-7, with TRBD1 matching 10 bases. This CDR3 contains 13 residues. Looked up from germline, CDR1 is GTSNPN and CDR2 is SVGIG (reference sequence). The CDR3 is CAWSVWTGGEQYF. In DNA, the CDR3 is TGCGCCTGGAGTGTTTGGACAGGGGGCGAGCAGTACTTC.

This clone has ten or more counts. The V call is TRBV7-3, the J call TRBJ2-5; D call uncertain. Germline V gives CDR1 SGHTA, CDR2 FQGTGA. The ends were cut back, 1 base at V and 5 bases at J, with 8 bases in the middle. The CDR3 sequence is 13 residues long. CDR3 DNA: TGTGCCAGCAGCTTAATGCCCCGCGAGACCCAGTACTTC. Translation: CASSLMPRETQYF.